These 14 T cell receptor beta chains share one sample of origin, sequenced in a study of graft-versus-host responses after intestinal transplantation. These receptors' antigens are unknown. The assay was immunoSEQ multiplex PCR, and TCRdb's table has in-frame clones only and misses some. Among more than 70,000 clones listed, roughly 90% were seen once. The source material was unstimulated CD4+ T cells sorted from spleen or lymph node cells, sampled before intestinal transplant. These receptors originate from a human donor who received an intestinal transplant.

The chain is built from TRBV10-3 and TRBJ2-1; 9 bases agree with TRBD1. The germline V gene has CDR1 ENHRY and CDR2 SYGVKD. Trimming took 4 bases from V and 4 from J; bases not matched to a gene: 5. The CDR3 runs 15 residues. CDR3 sequence (DNA): TGTGCCATCAGTGGCGACAGGGGGTATTACAATGAGCAGTTCTTC. Its protein product is CAISGDRGYYNEQFF.

This clone was counted only a few times. The genes are TRBV27 and TRBJ1-6, with 8 positions matching TRBD1. Germline CDR1 and CDR2: MNHEY and SMNVEV (reference sequence). J gave up 7 bases and V 5 bases, and 4 bases lay outside the gene matches. The CDR3 extends over 14 amino acids. The CDR3 DNA reads as TGTGCCAGCAGTACTAGACAGGGGAATTCACCCCTCCACTTT. It is translated as CASSTRQGNSPLHF.

The V gene is TRBV5-4, the J gene TRBJ2-5; 10 bases are a match to TRBD1. Per germline, CDR1 SGHNT and CDR2 YYREEE (reference sequence). The CDR3 contains 16 residues. V shed 4 bases and J 5 bases; nucleotides not matched to a gene: 11. Here the CDR3 reads CASSPPGQGRRETQYF. CDR3 DNA sequence: TGTGCCAGCAGCCCACCGGGACAGGGGCGCAGGGAGACCCAGTACTTC. The full variable domain, its missing parts supplied by reference TRBV5-4 and TRBJ2-5, is ETGVTQSPTHLIKTRGQQVTLRCSSQSGHNTVSWYQQALGQGPQFIFQYYREEENGRGNFPPRFSGLQFPNYSSELNVNALELDDSALYLCASSPPGQGRRETQYFGPGTRLLVL.

This sequence joins TRBV2 and TRBJ2-7; TRBD1 agrees at 7 bases. The CDR3 has 15 residues. Germline V gene sequence: CDR1 SNHLY, CDR2 FYNNEI. The V and J ends lost 6 bases and 3 bases, in that order; junction bases with no gene match: 11. In nucleotides, the CDR3 is TGTGCCAGCAGGGATGACAGGGCTCGGAGCTACGAGCAGTACTTC. Its translation is CASRDDRARSYEQYF.

The J gene is TRBJ2-3, the V gene TRBV6-5; 9 positions match TRBD1. Germline V gives CDR1 MNHEY, CDR2 SVGAGI. V lost 3 bases and J lost 6; bases outside the gene matches: 7. CDR3 length: 15 amino acids. DNA of the CDR3: TGTGCCAGCAGTTATTACAGGGGGCCGATGGATACGCAGTATTTT. This encodes CASSYYRGPMDTQYF.

The chain combines TRBV11-2 with TRBJ1-1; tentatively, D is TRBD1 (6 bases). Deletions cut 5 bases from V and 2 bases from J, with 15 bases between. The germline CDR1 and CDR2 sequences are SGHAT and FQNNGV. This CDR3 contains 15 residues. CDR3 coding DNA: TGTGCCAGCAGCGCCCAGGGGACCCTCAACACTGAAGCTTTCTTT. It codes for CASSAQGTLNTEAFF.

V and J are TRBV20-1 and TRBJ1-2, with D perhaps matching TRBD1 (5 bases). This CDR3 contains 11 residues. CDR1 is DFQATT and CDR2 is SNEGSKA in the germline V gene (reference sequence). The CDR3 region is CNPGGSYGYTF. In DNA, the CDR3 is TGCAACCCGGGGGGTAGCTATGGCTACACCTTC.

The chain is built from TRBV6-1 and TRBJ1-3; 8 bases are shared with TRBD1. The germline gives CDR1 MNHNS, CDR2 SASEGT. After removal of 11 bases from V and 4 bases from J, the junction contained 7 bases not matched to a gene. The CDR3 is 13 amino acids. CDR3 coding DNA: TGTGCCTCCACGACAGGGGACGGAAACACCATATATTTT. It yields the protein CASTTGDGNTIYF.

This chain joins TRBV7-9 and TRBJ2-2; D unclear. Per germline, CDR1 SEHNR and CDR2 FQNEAQ (reference sequence). V was cut by 5 bases and J by 1 base, with 8 bases left in between. The CDR3 extends over 14 amino acids. The CDR3 reads CASSESGNTGELFF. The CDR3, as DNA: TGTGCCAGCAGCGAGTCGGGGAACACCGGGGAGCTGTTTTTT.

J is TRBJ1-2 and V is TRBV5-5, with 8 bases identical to TRBD1. The germline V gene has CDR1 SGHKS and CDR2 YYEKEE (reference sequence). V gave up 4 bases and J gave up 3 bases; unmatched junction bases: 5. The CDR3 is 14 amino acids. CDR3 DNA sequence: TGTGCCAGCAGCCCCGACAGGGGTGACTATGGCTACACCTTC. Translating it yields CASSPDRGDYGYTF.

The chain combines TRBV5-1 with TRBJ2-5; no clear D. TRBJ2-7 explains the end of the DNA better; the J call may be wrong. Germline-derived CDR1 and CDR2 are SGHRS and YFSETQ. The CDR3 is 13 amino acids. The CDR3 DNA sequence: TGCGCCAGCAGCTGGCCAGGCTCCTACGAGCAGTACTTC. It is translated as CASSWPGSYEQYF.

This chain links TRBV11-2 with TRBJ2-5; D might be TRBD1 (5 bases). V was pared by 0 bases and J by 9 bases, with 8 bases between. This CDR3 has 12 residues. Germline CDR1 SGHAT, CDR2 FQNNGV. CDR3 region: CASSLDLGAQYF. The CDR3 DNA sequence: TGTGCCAGCAGCTTAGATCTAGGGGCCCAGTACTTC. Complete variable domain (other parts from reference TRBV11-2 and TRBJ2-5): EAGVAQSPRYKIIEKRQSVAFWCNPISGHATLYWYQQILGQGPKLLIQFQNNGVVDDSQLPKDRFSAERLKGVDSTLKIQPAKLEDSAVYLCASSLDLGAQYFGPGTRLLVL.

This chain connects TRBV5-1 to TRBJ2-7, with TRBD2 matching over 8 bases. This CDR3 has 20 amino acids. Germline V gene sequence: CDR1 SGHRS, CDR2 YFSETQ. The V and J ends lost 4 bases and 3 bases, in that order; junction bases with no gene match: 24. This CDR3 is CASSPYPRGATTIGGYEQYF. The CDR3 DNA sequence: TGCGCCAGCAGCCCGTACCCGCGGGGGGCAACCACTATCGGCGGCTACGAGCAGTACTTC.

In its sample, this clone was seen once. The CDR3: CASSLVRAPGNTIYF. The CDR3 bases are TGTGCCAGCAGCTTGGTGAGGGCTCCTGGAAACACCATATATTTT. The chain employs TRBV5-8 and TRBJ1-3, with unresolved D. This CDR3 is 15 amino acids long. Trimming left V 0 bases short and J 2 bases short, with 9 bases between. Germline CDR1 reads SGHTS; CDR2 reads YDEGEE.